These 26 T cell receptor beta chains share one sample of origin, sequenced in a study of PD-L1 blockade in urothelial cancer (dated by TCRdb to the late 2010s). In the paper's terms, the time point label means: pretreatment peripheral blood. The library came from the immunoSEQ multiplex PCR assay. TCRdb retrieved this table from immuneACCESS and kept in-frame rearrangements only. Not all clones are present; in checked studies, unresolved V genes account for under half, and no reason is known for the remainder. The sample contains 95,000 or so clones, roughly 84% of them found a single time. 1.5% to 2% of the sample rests with the top ten. This specimen consisted of PBMCs, obtained around atezolizumab (anti-PD-L1) treatment. These TCRs come from a man between 60 and 75 years old with urothelial cancer.

The chain carries TRBV18 and TRBJ2-5, with 7 bases fitting TRBD2. Germline trimming cut 4 bases from V and 3 bases from J; bases unmatched to any gene: 2. Germline CDR1 and CDR2: KGHSH and LQKENI. The CDR3 runs to 13 residues. The CDR3 DNA reads TGTGCCAGCTCACGGGGGAGGGAAGAGACCCAGTACTTC. The encoded protein is CASSRGREETQYF.

This sequence joins TRBV11-2 and TRBJ2-1; the match to TRBD1 covers 7 bases. The CDR3 runs to 16 residues. Per germline, CDR1 SGHAT and CDR2 FQNNGV. The V and J ends lost 10 bases and 0 bases, in that order; junction bases with no gene match: 12. The CDR3 reads CATKPGQLNSYNEQFF. The CDR3 DNA reads TGTGCCACCAAACCGGGACAGCTAAACTCCTACAATGAGCAGTTCTTC.

The rearrangement joins TRBV7-9 to TRBJ1-2; 7 positions agree with TRBD1. Germline V gives CDR1 SEHNR, CDR2 FQNEAQ (reference sequence). This CDR3 is 15 amino acids long. The V segment lost 6 bases and the J segment 4 bases; nucleotides outside the gene matches: 11. CDR3 protein: CASSNIDREGYGYTF. DNA for the CDR3: TGTGCCAGCAGTAATATAGACAGGGAAGGCTATGGCTACACCTTC.

In this sample, this clone turned up once. The genes are TRBV5-1 and TRBJ2-7, with 9 bases identical to TRBD1. The CDR3 totals 14 residues. With V trimmed by 4 bases and J by 4 bases, 6 bases remained unmatched. Per the germline V gene, CDR1 is SGHRS and CDR2 is YFSETQ. The CDR3 DNA sequence: TGCGCCAGCAGCCCGGGACAGGGAGAGTACGAGCAGTACTTC. Encoded protein: CASSPGQGEYEQYF.

The chain joins TRBV30 to TRBJ1-4, with unresolved D. The germline V gene encodes CDR1 GTSNPN and CDR2 SVGIG (reference sequence). Trimming took off 0 bases at V and 0 bases at J, with 8 bases between the two ends. The CDR3 has 15 amino acids. The chain's CDR3 is CAWSVAGATNEKLFF. CDR3 sequence (DNA): TGTGCCTGGAGTGTAGCGGGAGCAACTAATGAAAAACTGTTTTTT.

This clone is a singleton in its sample. The chain has TRBV5-4 and TRBJ2-3; TRBD2 agrees at 7 bases. CDR3 length: 14 residues. After removal of 3 bases from V and 6 bases from J, the junction contained 7 bases not matched to a gene. The germline gives CDR1 SGHNT, CDR2 YYREEE (reference sequence). Written as DNA, the CDR3 is TGTGCCAGCAGCTCTGGACTAGTGGGGGATACGCAGTATTTT. Encoded protein: CASSSGLVGDTQYF. Using reference TRBV5-4 and TRBJ2-3 for the parts outside the CDR3, the full variable domain is ETGVTQSPTHLIKTRGQQVTLRCSSQSGHNTVSWYQQALGQGPQFIFQYYREEENGRGNFPPRFSGLQFPNYSSELNVNALELDDSALYLCASSSGLVGDTQYFGPGTRLTVL.

The rearrangement links TRBV28 to TRBJ2-2, with D unclear. The CDR3 is 15 amino acids. Between the trimmed V and J ends, which lost 6 bases and 3 bases, there was a span of 14 bases. Germline-derived CDR1 and CDR2 are MDHEN and SYDVKM. This CDR3 reads CASSQSSKDTGELFF. The CDR3 DNA reads as TGTGCCAGCAGCCAGTCTAGTAAGGACACCGGGGAGCTGTTTTTT.

In DNA form, the CDR3 reads TGTGCCAGCAAAGGGGGCGGATCGACAGCTTCCAAAACCTTC. Translated: CASKGGGSTASKTF. The chain has TRBV28 and TRBJ1-2; 7 bases agree with TRBD1. Trimming removed 7 bases from V and 14 bases from J; junction bases left unmatched: 19. Germline CDR1 and CDR2: MDHEN and SYDVKM. The CDR3 covers 14 residues.

The chain has TRBV13 and TRBJ1-2; no reliable D call. With 0 bases removed from V and 4 bases from J, the gap between germline ends came to 12 bases. From germline, CDR1 is PRHDT and CDR2 FYEKMQ (reference sequence). The length of the CDR3 is 15 residues. CDR3 protein: CASSLGSGYGYGYTF. DNA of the CDR3: TGTGCCAGCAGCTTAGGTTCGGGGTATGGCTATGGCTACACCTTC.

The chain uses TRBV7-3 and TRBJ2-5, with 11 bases that match TRBD2. The CDR3 consists of 15 residues. Germline CDR1 is SGHTA and CDR2 is FQGTGA. Trimming removed 5 bases from V and 2 bases from J; junction bases left unmatched: 4. The chain's CDR3 is CASSPSGGSQETQYF. CDR3 DNA sequence: TGTGCCAGCAGCCCTAGCGGGGGGTCTCAAGAGACCCAGTACTTC.

This clone was detected only a few times. The chain employs TRBV23-1 and TRBJ1-5; 7 bases are shared with TRBD1. TRBV23-1 is given ORF status, its function remaining uncertain. There are 13 residues in the CDR3. J lost 5 bases, V lost 7 bases, and 5 bases had no gene match. The CDR3 here is CASNPGGDQPQHF. Here the CDR3 DNA reads TGCGCCAGCAACCCAGGGGGTGATCAGCCCCAGCATTTT.

The chain combines TRBV6-1 with TRBJ1-1; D perhaps matches TRBD1 (5 bases). Per the germline V gene, CDR1 is MNHNS and CDR2 is SASEGT. This CDR3 is built from 15 residues. V was clipped by 4 bases and J by 2 bases, with 14 bases between them. CDR3 in amino acids: CASSVTRDSNTEAFF. CDR3 DNA: TGTGCCAGCAGTGTAACCCGGGACTCCAACACTGAAGCTTTCTTT.

CDR3: CASSLRGQTQYF. CDR3 bases: TGTGCCAGCAGTTTACGGGGTCAGACCCAGTACTTC. The V and J genes are TRBV27 and TRBJ2-5; D possibly corresponds to TRBD2 (5 bases). Between the trimmed V and J ends, which lost 2 bases and 6 bases, there was a span of 7 bases. CDR1 and CDR2 (germline): MNHEY, SMNVEV (reference sequence). This CDR3 contains 12 residues.

The genes are TRBV5-1 and TRBJ2-7; 7 bases line up with TRBD2. With V trimmed by 0 bases and J by 6 bases, 9 bases remained unmatched. This CDR3 is 15 amino acids long. Germline V gene sequence: CDR1 SGHRS, CDR2 YFSETQ. The CDR3 region has the DNA TGCGCCAGCAGCTTGGCCTGGCGGGAGAGAGGCGAGCAGTACTTC. The encoded protein is CASSLAWRERGEQYF.

V and J are TRBV9 and TRBJ2-1; 7 bases are shared with TRBD1. Germline V gene sequence: CDR1 SGDLS, CDR2 YYNGEE. The V gene end was trimmed by 2 bases and the J gene end by 7 bases; junction bases not matched to a gene: 12. This CDR3 is built from 16 residues. The CDR3 protein is CASSVLSRTGLNEQFF. The CDR3 DNA reads as TGTGCCAGCAGCGTTCTTTCTCGGACAGGCTTGAATGAGCAGTTCTTC.

The chain couples TRBV14 to TRBJ2-1; 7 nucleotides line up with TRBD2. CDR1 SGHDN and CDR2 FVKESK come from the germline V gene. There are 18 residues in the CDR3. V dropped 0 bases and J dropped 2; count of bases not matched to a gene: 10. The CDR3 DNA reads as TGTGCCAGCAGCCAAGATTTCTCTAGCGGAGCAACCTACAATGAGCAGTTCTTC. Protein: CASSQDFSSGATYNEQFF.

The V call is TRBV19, the J call TRBJ2-3; TRBD2 aligns across 9 bases. V was clipped by 2 bases and J by 1 base; unmatched bases: 7. Per the germline V gene, CDR1 is LNHDA and CDR2 is SQIVND (reference sequence). This CDR3 is built from 17 residues. CDR3 coding DNA: TGTGCCAGTAGTATAATTGTTCTAGCGGGGCGCACAGATACGCAGTATTTT. Its protein product is CASSIIVLAGRTDTQYF. The full variable domain, with the rest looked up from reference TRBV19 and TRBJ2-3, is DGGITQSPKYLFRKEGQNVTLSCEQNLNHDAMYWYRQDPGQGLRLIYYSQIVNDFQKGDIAEGYSVSREKKESFPLTVTSAQKNPTAFYLCASSIIVLAGRTDTQYFGPGTRLTVL.

The V and J genes are TRBV14 and TRBJ1-2, with D unresolved. V dropped 6 bases and J dropped 8 bases, with 10 bases sitting between them. The germline V gene has CDR1 SGHDN and CDR2 FVKESK. There are 11 residues in the CDR3. CDR3 nucleotides: TGTGCCAGCAGTCTCCGGGAGGGCTACACCTTC. Amino acids: CASSLREGYTF.

The chain carries TRBV29-1 and TRBJ2-2; the match to TRBD1 covers 9 bases. V dropped 5 bases and J dropped 7; count of bases not matched to a gene: 8. The CDR3 is made up of 14 amino acids. Germline V gene data show CDR1 as SQVTM and CDR2 as ANQGSEA. The CDR3 DNA reads as TGCAGCGTTTCAAATACAGGGGGCGGCGGGGAGCTGTTTTTT. Encoded protein: CSVSNTGGGGELFF.

The chain links TRBV28 to TRBJ1-4; TRBD1 might be the D (6 bases). The V gene's germline CDR1 is MDHEN and CDR2 SYDVKM. The CDR3 loop spans 14 amino acids. Trimming removed 7 bases at V and 4 bases at J, with 13 bases between. The CDR3 loop is CASTKGQFNEKLFF. CDR3 bases: TGTGCCAGCACCAAAGGACAGTTTAATGAAAAACTGTTTTTT.

The chain is built from TRBV6-5 and TRBJ1-1; 7 bases align to TRBD1. The CDR3 runs to 13 residues. Trimming removed 7 bases from V and 3 bases from J; junction bases left unmatched: 5. Germline CDR1 is MNHEY and CDR2 is SVGAGI. CDR3 DNA: TGTGCCAGCAACGACAGGGTACACACTGAAGCTTTCTTT. This sequence encodes CASNDRVHTEAFF.

V and J are TRBV5-1 and TRBJ2-3, with TRBD2 matching over 7 bases. The CDR3 contains 14 residues. V lost 0 bases to trimming and J lost 3 bases; unmatched junction nucleotides: 1. Per the germline V gene, CDR1 is SGHRS and CDR2 is YFSETQ. CDR3 in amino acids: CASSLGRGTDTQYF. The DNA of the CDR3 is TGCGCCAGCAGCTTGGGGCGGGGGACAGATACGCAGTATTTT.

This clone was seen a few times. The rearrangement joins TRBV5-1 to TRBJ2-2, with 8 bases fitting TRBD1. Germline assignment: CDR1 SGHRS and CDR2 YFSETQ. This CDR3 has 16 residues. V lost 0 bases and J lost 3; bases outside the gene matches: 4. In DNA form, the CDR3 reads TGCGCCAGCAGCTTGGTAAACAGGGGGGACACCGGGGAGCTGTTTTTT. The encoded protein is CASSLVNRGDTGELFF. The full variable domain, rest sourced from reference TRBV5-1 and TRBJ2-2, is KAGVTQTPRYLIKTRGQQVTLSCSPISGHRSVSWYQQTPGQGLQFLFEYFSETQRNKGNFPGRFSGRQFSNSRSEMNVSTLELGDSALYLCASSLVNRGDTGELFFGEGSRLTVL.

The chain combines TRBV29-1 with TRBJ1-1; D remains unclear. The V end was cut by 3 bases, the J end by 5 bases, with 16 bases between. CDR1 is SQVTM, CDR2 ANQGSEA, per germline. The length of the CDR3 is 14 residues. The CDR3 reads CSVDRGMEGTEAFF. CDR3 nucleotides: TGCAGCGTTGACCGAGGGATGGAGGGTACTGAAGCTTTCTTT.

V usage is TRBV27 and J usage is TRBJ2-1; TRBD2 matches 7 bases. From germline, CDR1 is MNHEY and CDR2 SMNVEV (reference sequence). Trimming at V came to 8 bases and at J to 0 bases, leaving 10 bases not matched to a gene. The CDR3 spans 16 residues. The CDR3 DNA sequence: TGTGCCAGCTGGACGCGGGAGCGGAGCTCCTACAATGAGCAGTTCTTC. The encoded protein is CASWTRERSSYNEQFF.

The V and J genes are TRBV6-1 and TRBJ1-2, with TRBD1 as a possible D gene (5 bases). The CDR3 consists of 15 residues. Germline V CDR1 and CDR2: MNHNS, SASEGT. V was clipped by 5 bases and J by 4 bases, with 17 bases between them. The chain's CDR3 is CASSPLVGGSYGYTF. The CDR3 DNA reads as TGTGCCAGCAGTCCCCTTGTCGGGGGGAGCTATGGCTACACCTTC.